This T cell receptor beta chain was recorded in a study of CD8+CD57+ T cells in acquired aplastic anemia. This clonotype occurred many times. Genomic DNA served as template for TCR beta VDJ and CDR3 profiling. TCRdb called the reads again in MiXCR, with one record for every CDR3 protein. The table has fewer than 250,000 distinct CDR3 sequences, more than 45% seen once; the top ten hold approximately 8%. V lost 5 bases and J 5 bases, leaving 16 bases between the germline ends. The germline CDR1 and CDR2 sequences are SEHNR and FQNEAQ (reference sequence). The CDR3 runs to 15 residues. An expansion of CD8+CD57+ cells by flow cytometry had been shown in patients chosen for sequencing.

Material: sorted CD4+, CD8+, or CD8+CD57+ T cells (not recorded which) from PBMCs. The chain couples TRBV7-9 to TRBJ2-1, with D hard to call. This receptor was taken from a human donor with aplastic anemia. CDR3 DNA sequence: TGTGCCAGCAGCCCAAAGATAAATACTGACAATGAGCAGTTCTTC. It yields the protein CASSPKINTDNEQFF.